This TCR beta chain was recorded in a study of blood T cell repertoires in COVID-19. For the study at large: Donors in the United States, Italy and Spain gave samples during acute or convalescent COVID-19. PBMCs, B-cell-depleted T cells, or T cells provided the cDNA or gDNA that made up the material.

The CDR3 contains 14 residues. The trim removed 5 bases at V and 0 bases at J, leaving 3 bases unmatched. From germline, CDR1 is MGHRA and CDR2 YSYEKL. Profiled with immunoSEQ multiplex PCR; TCRdb holds only in-frame clones, not every one. The sample lists about 170,000 clones, 80% to 90% seen once, with roughly 3.3% in the top ten. Sequenced sample: peripheral blood. This sequence was found in a man aged 18 to 30 with active or convalescent COVID-19. V gene TRBV4-1 combines with J gene TRBJ1-2; 7 bases are a match to TRBD1. The CDR3 loop is CASSSGTANYGYTF. The DNA of the CDR3 is TGCGCCAGCAGCTCCGGGACAGCTAACTATGGCTACACCTTC.